This record concerns one T cell receptor beta chain sequence. TCRdb re-analysed the PCR reads in MiXCR, keeping a single row per CDR3 protein. The sample shows over 10,000 distinct CDR3 sequences, under 15% of them seen only once. After removal of 4 bases from V and 0 bases from J, the junction contained 3 bases not matched to a gene. This CDR3 spans 15 amino acids. Per the germline V gene, CDR1 is SGHDT and CDR2 is YYEEEE. The data derive from a study of CXCR3 chemokines and chemotherapy response in bladder cancer. The sample was collected from a patient whose treatment included neoadjuvant chemotherapy. The chain uses TRBV5-6 and TRBJ2-3; 9 bases are a match to TRBD1. The receptor's source is a human donor with bladder cancer that did not respond to neoadjuvant chemotherapy. CDR3 coding DNA: TGTGCCAGCAGCACTGGGACAGGGAGCACAGATACGCAGTATTTT. It codes for CASSTGTGSTDTQYF.